Detailed here is one T cell receptor beta chain. Its target is not known. The CDR3 totals 13 residues. Trimming left V 11 bases short and J 4 bases short, with 17 bases between. The germline V gene has CDR1 MDHEN and CDR2 SYDVKM. This record belongs to a study of siplizumab effects on memory and regulatory T cells. General study findings and limits: Unstimulated naive T cells seemed to show more diversity than memory cells did, and they also seemed to be among the major contributors to the alloresponse. Suppression by proliferating Tregs derived from siplizumab cultures was not verified. Siplizumab significantly brought down the alloreactive sequences that trace back to unstimulated CD4+ memory cells.

Some 98,000 TCR templates underwent assay in every sample. The assay was immunoSEQ multiplex PCR, and TCRdb's table has in-frame clones only and misses some. This sample has 100,000 or so clones, with roughly 94% found just once. This chain uses TRBV28 with TRBJ2-5; weak D call: TRBD1 (6 bases). The source material was Tregs sorted from blood. The TCR originated in a human donor in good health. Here the CDR3 reads CAGSTQGVETQYF. Written as DNA, the CDR3 is TGTGCCGGAAGCACACAGGGAGTAGAGACCCAGTACTTC.